A selection of T cell receptor beta chains follows, all from one sample in a study of response to subunit inactivated influenza vaccine. TCRdb reprocessed the RT-PCR reads with MiXCR, giving one entry per CDR3 protein. The repertoire holds roughly 630,000 distinct CDR3 sequences, with approximately 14% as singletons. This sample comprised PBMCs from blood, obtained 14 to 15 days before vaccination. The source of these receptors is a man between 45 and 60 years old who received an inactivated influenza vaccine. Both conserved end residues are part of each CDR3. The D gene is left open where the match is weak. Rows may omit the clone size; those that give it use once, few, many or a size class.

D	size	V	J	CDR3	DNA
TRBD2	NA	TRBV6-5	TRBJ2-5	CASSYLAGVGETQYF	TGTGCCAGCAGTTATTTAGCGGGGGTGGGAGAGACCCAGTACTTC
NA	few	TRBV6-5	TRBJ2-5	CATGTQETQYF	TGTGCCACCGGGACACAAGAGACCCAGTACTTC
TRBD2	NA	TRBV4-2	TRBJ2-1	CASSQESSGGAVEQFF	TGTGCCAGCAGCCAAGAAAGTAGCGGGGGGGCCGTTGAGCAGTTCTTC
TRBD2	few	TRBV11-2	TRBJ2-7	CASSRGTNYEQYF	TGTGCCAGCAGCCGCGGGACTAACTACGAGCAGTACTTC
NA	few	TRBV28	TRBJ2-2	CASTLTRTLTQELFF	TGTGCCAGCACCCTGACAAGGACCCTTACGCAGGAGCTGTTTTTT
NA	NA	TRBV11-2	TRBJ2-7	CASSLGVAASYEQYF	TGTGCCAGCAGCTTAGGCGTGGCCGCCTCCTACGAGCAGTACTTC
NA	many	TRBV10-3	TRBJ1-3	CAISEVARSGNTIYF	TGTGCCATCAGTGAGGTGGCTCGGTCTGGAAACACCATATATTTT
TRBD1	NA	TRBV12-3/TRBV12-4	TRBJ2-7	CASSLELPSTGDEQYF	TGTGCCAGCAGTTTAGAACTGCCATCGACAGGGGACGAGCAGTACTTC
TRBD1	NA	TRBV18	TRBJ2-2	CASSPPGQGNANTGELFF	TGTGCCAGCTCACCCCCGGGACAGGGCAATGCGAACACCGGGGAGCTGTTTTTT
NA	few	TRBV6-2/TRBV6-3	TRBJ2-1	CASSYTYLGRVSYNEQFF	TGTGCCAGCAGTTACACCTACTTGGGACGGGTCTCCTACAATGAGCAGTTCTTC
NA	few	TRBV28	TRBJ1-5	CASTTGGNQPQHF	TGTGCCAGCACCACTGGAGGGAATCAGCCCCAGCATTTT
NA	many	TRBV5-1	TRBJ2-5	CASSLEVGGFQETQYF	TGCGCCAGCAGCTTGGAGGTTGGAGGGTTCCAAGAGACCCAGTACTTC
TRBD2	NA	TRBV19	TRBJ2-1	CASSKGTNSYNEQFF	TGTGCCAGTAGTAAGGGGACTAACTCCTACAATGAGCAGTTCTTC
TRBD1	few	TRBV5-1	TRBJ2-7	CASSSEPGQFYEQYF	TGCGCCAGCAGCTCAGAACCGGGACAGTTCTACGAGCAGTACTTC
TRBD1	NA	TRBV5-3	TRBJ1-4	CACPRGQGEKLFF	TGTGCCTGCCCCAGGGGGCAGGGTGAAAAACTGTTTTTT
NA	few	TRBV18	TRBJ1-3	CASSPNGGDTIYF	TGTGCCAGCTCACCAAATGGAGGGGACACCATATATTTT
NA	NA	TRBV20-1	TRBJ2-3	CSALAALLGTDTQYF	TGCAGTGCTCTGGCGGCCTTGTTGGGCACAGATACGCAGTATTTT
NA	many	TRBV20-1	TRBJ2-4	CGTRWGRAKNIQYF	TGCGGCACACGGTGGGGTAGGGCCAAAAACATTCAGTACTTC
NA	NA	TRBV4-3	TRBJ2-7	CASSQEDRDSYEQYF	TGCGCCAGCAGCCAAGAGGACCGCGACTCCTACGAGCAGTACTTC
NA	NA	TRBV7-2	TRBJ2-7	CASSVDFSEQYF	TGTGCCAGCAGCGTCGATTTCTCCGAGCAGTACTTC
NA	NA	TRBV9	TRBJ2-3	CASSVVGRSWADTQYF	TGTGCCAGCAGCGTAGTAGGACGGTCGTGGGCCGATACGCAGTATTTT
TRBD1	NA	TRBV28	TRBJ2-3	CASSFDRDRGDTDTQYF	TGTGCCAGCAGTTTCGACCGGGACAGGGGAGACACAGATACGCAGTATTTT
TRBD1	NA	TRBV24-1	TRBJ2-1	CVTSDPGTGAGNEQFF	TGTGTCACCAGTGATCCCGGGACAGGGGCAGGGAATGAGCAGTTCTTC
TRBD2	NA	TRBV20-1	TRBJ2-5	CSAHSSSGRGVAETQYF	TGCAGTGCTCATTCGAGTAGCGGGAGAGGCGTCGCTGAGACCCAGTACTTC
NA	NA	TRBV21-1	TRBJ2-3	CASSKRGLSGRRDTQYF	TGTGCCAGCAGCAAAAGAGGTCTAAGCGGGAGGAGAGATACGCAGTATTTT
TRBD1	NA	TRBV29-1	TRBJ2-7	CSVEGTGPEQYF	TGCAGCGTTGAAGGGACAGGCCCCGAGCAGTACTTC
TRBD1	NA	TRBV11-2	TRBJ2-7	CASSLTRGQYEQYF	TGTGCCAGCAGCTTAACCAGGGGGCAATACGAGCAGTACTTC
NA	NA	TRBV28	TRBJ2-7	CASRSIVGTPSYEQYF	TGTGCCAGCAGATCCATAGTCGGGACACCCAGCTACGAGCAGTACTTC
NA	NA	TRBV5-1	TRBJ1-1	CASSLDSPSEAFF	TGCGCCAGCAGCTTGGACAGTCCAAGTGAAGCTTTCTTT
NA	many	TRBV6-2/TRBV6-3	TRBJ2-1	CASNLIPSVNEQFF	TGTGCCAGCAATCTCATCCCTAGCGTAAATGAGCAGTTCTTC
NA	NA	TRBV20-1	TRBJ1-1	CSARPTGNTEAFF	TGCAGTGCTAGGCCCACAGGGAACACTGAAGCTTTCTTT
TRBD2	many	TRBV6-2/TRBV6-3	TRBJ2-1	CASSSVAGAYNEQFF	TGTGCCAGCAGTTCCGTAGCGGGAGCCTACAATGAGCAGTTCTTC
TRBD2	few	TRBV11-2	TRBJ2-7	CASSQGVLAVPPSYEQYF	TGTGCCAGCAGCCAAGGAGTACTAGCGGTTCCCCCTAGTTACGAGCAGTACTTC
NA	NA	TRBV12-3/TRBV12-4	TRBJ1-1	CASSLAGPGTEAFF	TGTGCCAGCAGTTTAGCGGGGCCTGGCACTGAAGCTTTCTTT
TRBD2	NA	TRBV5-5	TRBJ2-5	CASSTQLAGGRETQYF	TGTGCCAGCAGCACACAACTAGCGGGGGGGCGAGAGACCCAGTACTTC
TRBD1	NA	TRBV6-6	TRBJ1-2	CASSYETGAGYTF	TGTGCCAGCAGTTACGAGACAGGGGCGGGCTACACCTTC
NA	few	TRBV6-1	TRBJ1-2	CASAPWVGNPARGYTF	TGTGCCAGCGCCCCTTGGGTGGGAAATCCGGCTCGTGGCTACACCTTC
NA	NA	TRBV20-1	TRBJ2-1	CSVRLGNEQFF	TGCAGTGTTAGATTGGGCAACGAGCAGTTCTTC
NA	NA	TRBV12-3/TRBV12-4	TRBJ1-5	CASSLVPGGWPQHF	TGTGCCAGCAGTTTAGTTCCGGGGGGGTGGCCCCAGCATTTT
NA	few	TRBV11-2	TRBJ2-7	CASSLEWRDQHYEQYF	TGTGCCAGCAGCTTAGAGTGGCGGGACCAACACTACGAGCAGTACTTC
TRBD1	NA	TRBV4-1	TRBJ2-1	CASSQEWGTGQQFF	TGCGCCAGCAGCCAAGAGTGGGGGACAGGCCAGCAGTTCTTC
NA	NA	TRBV11-2	TRBJ1-3	CASSSNRIQDTIYF	TGTGCCAGCAGCTCGAACAGGATACAGGACACCATATATTTT
NA	many	TRBV4-2	TRBJ2-3	CASSQDKRRTDTQYF	TGTGCCAGCAGCCAAGACAAGCGTCGCACAGATACGCAGTATTTT
TRBD2	NA	TRBV6-2/TRBV6-3	TRBJ2-3	CASSSLTSGGGTDTQYF	TGTGCCAGCAGTTCCCTGACTAGCGGGGGGGGCACAGATACGCAGTATTTT
NA	NA	TRBV6-4	TRBJ1-6	CASSEQGIGSPLHF	TGTGCCAGCAGTGAACAGGGTATAGGTTCACCCCTCCACTTT
NA	NA	TRBV7-2	TRBJ1-4	CASSLPGRDIEKLFF	TGTGCCAGCAGCCTACCGGGCAGGGATATTGAAAAACTGTTTTTT
NA	few	TRBV20-1	TRBJ2-5	CSASVGAQETQYF	TGCAGTGCTAGTGTGGGGGCCCAAGAGACCCAGTACTTC
TRBD2	NA	TRBV9	TRBJ2-7	CASSVGVAGTYEQYF	TGTGCCAGCAGCGTAGGAGTAGCGGGAACCTACGAGCAGTACTTC
NA	many	TRBV20-1	TRBJ1-5	CSARDPGSNQPQHF	TGCAGTGCTAGAGATCCGGGGAGCAATCAGCCCCAGCATTTT
TRBD1	few	TRBV20-1	TRBJ2-7	CSATDPAGGLPYEQYF	TGCAGTGCTACCGACCCCGCAGGGGGTCTCCCGTACGAGCAGTACTTC
NA	NA	TRBV30	TRBJ2-7	CAWSVSPMGLYEQYF	TGTGCCTGGAGTGTATCTCCTATGGGGTTATACGAGCAGTACTTC
NA	NA	TRBV2	TRBJ1-2	CASSQTVNYGYTF	TGTGCCAGCAGCCAGACAGTTAACTATGGCTACACCTTC
NA	few	TRBV6-1	TRBJ1-5	CASAPGLNQPQHF	TGTGCCAGCGCCCCAGGGCTCAATCAGCCCCAGCATTTT
TRBD1	NA	TRBV7-2	TRBJ1-5	CASSHREGAQPQHF	TGTGCCAGCAGCCATCGTGAGGGGGCGCAGCCCCAGCATTTT
TRBD2	NA	TRBV6-5	TRBJ2-5	CASSYGGGNQETQYF	TGTGCCAGCAGTTACGGGGGGGGGAACCAAGAGACCCAGTACTTC